A selection of T cell receptor beta chains follows, all from one sample in a study of T cell responses to AZD1222 COVID-19 vaccine. Clones were read by immunoSEQ multiplex PCR, and TCRdb kept only the in-frame ones, dropping some. The table has 130,000 or so clones, 91% seen once. Sample: peripheral blood, taken 28 days after the second AZD1222 dose. All receptors come from an adult who received the AZD1222 COVID-19 vaccine. The CDR3 runs from the conserved cysteine through the conserved F or W. D genes are given only for firm matches. A clone size is listed for some rows: how often the clone was seen (once, few, many), or a class if it is expanded.

D	V	J	size	DNA	CDR3
-	TRBV5-5	TRBJ1-2	-	TGTGCCAGCAGCTCGGGACAAGCCTATGGCTACACCTTC	CASSSGQAYGYTF
-	TRBV7-2	TRBJ2-1	once	TGTGCCAGCAGCTTACCCTCTATGAATGAGCAGTTCTTC	CASSLPSMNEQFF
-	TRBV18	TRBJ1-1	-	TGTGCCAGCTCAAGGTCCCAGGGCACTGAAGCTTTCTTT	CASSRSQGTEAFF
-	TRBV19	TRBJ1-5	-	TGTGCCAGTAGTATAGGTCCCATGAGAGGGGTAAATCAGCCCCAGCATTTT	CASSIGPMRGVNQPQHF
-	TRBV27	TRBJ2-6	-	TGTGCCAGCAGTTCGAAATATTACAGGGTTAGGGGGGCCAACGTCCTGACTTTC	CASSSKYYRVRGANVLTF
TRBD2	TRBV7-7	TRBJ2-1	-	TGTGCTAGCAGCTTAGGTAGCGGGGTATACAATGAGCAGTTCTTC	CASSLGSGVYNEQFF
-	TRBV2	TRBJ1-4	-	TGTGCCAGCAGGGGGACGGCAACTAATGAAAAACTGTTTTTT	CASRGTATNEKLFF
-	TRBV19	TRBJ1-2	few	TGTGCCAGTATCCCGGACAGCGCCGGGAACTATGGCTACACCTTC	CASIPDSAGNYGYTF
-	TRBV19	TRBJ1-5	-	TGTGCCAGTAGTATAGTAGGGGCGGCGGCGCCCCAGCATTTT	CASSIVGAAAPQHF
-	TRBV2	TRBJ1-1	-	TGTGCGGAGCTTCGACAGAACACTGAAGCTTTCTTT	CAELRQNTEAFF